This is a list of T cell receptor beta chains from one sample in a study of blood T cell repertoires in COVID-19. The protocol was immunoSEQ multiplex PCR, while the TCRdb copy is restricted to in-frame clones and leaves out a portion. The repertoire includes over 200,000 clones, roughly 80% of them detected once, and around 5.4% sits in the top ten. The sequencing sample was made of peripheral blood. The source is a human donor in a cohort sampled during active COVID-19. CDR3s include the opening cysteine and the closing phenylalanine or tryptophan. A D gene is named only where the DNA matches it firmly. Clone size is stated in some rows and not others, as once, few, many or a class when expanded.

J gene,D gene,clone size,V gene,CDR3 protein,CDR3 DNA
TRBJ2-6,-,-,TRBV5-1,CASNPRSGANVLTF,TGCGCCAGCAATCCTCGAAGCGGGGCCAACGTCCTGACTTTC
TRBJ2-7,-,-,TRBV5-4,CASSLAGDKLSYEQYF,TGTGCCAGCAGCTTGGCCGGGGACAAACTCTCCTACGAGCAGTACTTC
TRBJ1-5,TRBD1,-,TRBV19,CASRDREGNQPQHF,TGTGCCAGCCGGGACAGGGAAGGCAATCAGCCCCAGCATTTT
TRBJ2-7,TRBD2,-,TRBV27,CASTGGLAENREQYF,TGTGCCAGCACCGGCGGACTAGCGGAAAACCGAGAGCAGTACTTC
TRBJ2-1,TRBD2,few,TRBV5-4,CASSLPREGRNEQFF,TGTGCCAGCAGCTTGCCCCGGGAGGGGCGGAATGAGCAGTTCTTC
TRBJ2-7,TRBD1,-,TRBV7-3,CASSKQGGYEQYF,TGTGCCAGCAGCAAACAGGGGGGATACGAGCAGTACTTC
TRBJ1-1,-,-,TRBV30,CAWTYRAGTEAFF,TGTGCCTGGACGTACAGGGCGGGCACTGAAGCTTTCTTT
TRBJ2-6,TRBD2,-,TRBV19,CASSTGEGRAGANVLTF,TGTGCCAGTAGTACGGGGGAAGGGAGGGCTGGCGCCAACGTCCTGACTTTC
TRBJ2-7,-,few,TRBV11-2,CASSRDRSSYEQYF,TGTGCCAGCAGCCGAGACCGGAGCTCCTACGAGCAGTACTTC
TRBJ1-4,-,-,TRBV11-2,CASSLVGGDEKLFF,TGTGCCAGCAGCTTAGTCGGGGGGGATGAAAAACTGTTTTTT
TRBJ1-2,-,-,TRBV18,CASSPTGTYGYTF,TGTGCCAGCTCACCAACAGGGACGTACGGCTACACCTTC
TRBJ2-7,TRBD1,-,TRBV7-2,CASSPDRGAYEQYF,TGTGCCAGCAGCCCGGACAGGGGAGCCTACGAGCAGTACTTC
TRBJ2-1,-,-,TRBV24-1,CATSPGWRSSYNEQFF,TGTGCCACCAGTCCTGGGTGGAGAAGCTCCTACAATGAGCAGTTCTTC
TRBJ1-2,-,-,TRBV28,CASKGSGGYGYTF,TGTGCCAGCAAAGGGTCGGGGGGCTATGGCTACACCTTC
TRBJ2-7,-,-,TRBV6-2/TRBV6-3,CASSYRREQYF,TGTGCCAGCAGTTACCGGAGGGAGCAGTACTTC
TRBJ2-2,TRBD1,-,TRBV9,CASSAGQGYTGELFF,TGTGCCAGCAGCGCCGGACAGGGGTACACCGGGGAGCTGTTTTTT
TRBJ2-7,-,-,TRBV18,CASSPLFGTTSYEQYF,TGTGCCAGCTCACCACTATTCGGAACTACCTCCTACGAGCAGTACTTC
TRBJ2-7,-,once,TRBV11-3,CASSLAVGRAYEQYF,TGTGCCAGCAGCTTAGCGGTCGGCAGGGCGTACGAGCAGTACTTC
TRBJ2-1,TRBD2,-,TRBV6-6,CASSYQSAGGGEQFF,TGTGCCAGCAGTTACCAATCGGCGGGAGGTGGTGAGCAGTTCTTC
TRBJ1-1,TRBD1,-,TRBV7-2,CASSWNRGQGTEAFF,TGTGCCAGCAGCTGGAACAGGGGGCAGGGCACTGAAGCTTTCTTT
TRBJ2-5,TRBD2,-,TRBV6-6,CASSLSSGRAETQYF,TGTGCCAGCAGCCTCTCTAGCGGGAGGGCAGAGACCCAGTACTTC
TRBJ2-3,-,-,TRBV9,CASSAWEGVSTDTQYF,TGTGCCAGCAGCGCCTGGGAAGGGGTCAGCACAGATACGCAGTATTTT
TRBJ2-7,TRBD1,-,TRBV27,CASSALRDRVYEQYF,TGTGCCAGCAGTGCCCTCCGGGACAGGGTATACGAGCAGTACTTC
TRBJ2-7,TRBD2,-,TRBV9,CASSEGASGSYEQYF,TGTGCCAGCAGCGAAGGGGCTAGCGGGAGTTACGAGCAGTACTTC
TRBJ2-1,-,-,TRBV9,CASSVRLANEQFF,TGTGCCAGCAGCGTACGTCTAGCCAATGAGCAGTTCTTC
TRBJ1-2,TRBD1,-,TRBV7-2,CASSADRANYGYTF,TGTGCCAGCAGCGCCGACAGGGCTAACTATGGCTACACCTTC
TRBJ1-5,TRBD1,once,TRBV5-1,CASSSGGGQPQHF,TGCGCCAGCAGCTCAGGGGGCGGTCAGCCCCAGCATTTT
TRBJ2-6,-,-,TRBV25-1,CASSMTDLGANVLTF,TGTGCCAGCAGTATGACAGACCTTGGGGCCAACGTCCTGACTTTC
TRBJ1-2,TRBD1,few,TRBV24-1,CATSDHTGVSGYTF,TGTGCCACCAGTGACCATACAGGGGTTAGTGGCTACACCTTC
TRBJ1-2,-,-,TRBV2,CASSEAGQGPYGYTF,TGTGCCAGCAGTGAAGCCGGGCAGGGCCCCTATGGCTACACCTTC
TRBJ2-7,-,-,TRBV6-4,CASSANGHTEQYF,TGTGCCAGCAGTGCCAATGGCCATACGGAGCAGTACTTC
TRBJ2-7,TRBD1,-,TRBV11-2,CASSAWTGGSGEQYF,TGTGCCAGCAGCGCGTGGACAGGGGGCAGCGGCGAGCAGTACTTC
TRBJ2-1,TRBD2,-,TRBV7-3,CASSLAGVVDEQFF,TGTGCCAGCTCCCTAGCGGGAGTTGTGGATGAGCAGTTCTTC
TRBJ1-5,-,-,TRBV5-6,CASSLWGGAQPQHF,TGTGCCAGCAGCTTGTGGGGGGGGGCTCAGCCCCAGCATTTT
TRBJ2-5,TRBD1,-,TRBV10-3,CAISWTGDRRETQYF,TGTGCCATCAGCTGGACAGGGGACAGACGAGAGACCCAGTACTTC
TRBJ1-2,-,-,TRBV5-1,CASSPSQRSYGYTF,TGCGCCAGCAGCCCCTCACAGAGATCCTATGGCTACACCTTC
TRBJ2-6,-,once,TRBV19,CASQATGANVLTF,TGTGCCAGTCAAGCTACTGGGGCCAACGTCCTGACTTTC
TRBJ1-4,TRBD1,few,TRBV27,CASSLSRQGWSYQKLFF,TGTGCCAGCAGTTTATCCCGACAGGGGTGGAGTTACCAAAAACTGTTTTTT
TRBJ2-1,TRBD2,-,TRBV7-9,CATPTSGRGNEQFF,TGTGCCACTCCGACTAGCGGGAGGGGCAATGAGCAGTTCTTC
TRBJ2-1,-,-,TRBV10-3,CAISGRPDAALNEQFF,TGTGCCATCAGTGGACGGCCGGATGCGGCTTTAAATGAGCAGTTCTTC